Sequencing of this T cell receptor beta chain was carried out in a study of blood T cells in healthy people across ages. Using a J-beta primer mix together with a sample-barcoded 5' primer, a second PCR was run for roughly 6 to 11 cycles. TCRdb recomputed calls from the 5' RACE reads with MiXCR, one row per CDR3 protein. This sample has roughly 1,100,000 distinct CDR3 sequences, with under 30% found just once. Trimming left V 4 bases short and J 8 bases short, with 18 bases between. The V gene's germline CDR1 is SGDLS and CDR2 YYNGEE. The CDR3 covers 14 residues. This same sample was also taken into another study, of T cells of mothers and their children.

Sequenced material: blood. The TCR originated in a girl aged 2 to 9 in good health. The chain combines TRBV9 with TRBJ1-1; D is unclear. The CDR3 is CASSPQTATYEAFF. The CDR3 nucleotides are TGTGCCAGCAGCCCCCAGACCGCCACATACGAAGCTTTCTTT.